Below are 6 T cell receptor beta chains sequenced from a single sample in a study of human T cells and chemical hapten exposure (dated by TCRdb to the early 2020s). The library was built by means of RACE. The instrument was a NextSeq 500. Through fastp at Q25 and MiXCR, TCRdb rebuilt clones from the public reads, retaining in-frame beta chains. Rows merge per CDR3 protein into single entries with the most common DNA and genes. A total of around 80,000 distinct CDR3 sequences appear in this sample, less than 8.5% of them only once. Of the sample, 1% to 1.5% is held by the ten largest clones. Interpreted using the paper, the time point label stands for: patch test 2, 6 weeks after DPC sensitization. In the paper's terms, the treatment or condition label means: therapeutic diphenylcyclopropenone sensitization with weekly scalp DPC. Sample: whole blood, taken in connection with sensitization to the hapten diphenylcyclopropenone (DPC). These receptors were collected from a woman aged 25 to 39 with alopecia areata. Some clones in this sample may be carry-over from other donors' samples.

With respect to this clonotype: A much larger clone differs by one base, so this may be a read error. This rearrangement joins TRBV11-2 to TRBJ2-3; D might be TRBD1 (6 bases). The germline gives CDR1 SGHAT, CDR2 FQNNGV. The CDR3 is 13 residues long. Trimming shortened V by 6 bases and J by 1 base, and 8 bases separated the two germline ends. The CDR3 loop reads CASRSGGTDTQYF. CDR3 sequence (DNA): TGTGCCAGCAGGTCAGGGGGCACAGATACGCAGTATTTT.

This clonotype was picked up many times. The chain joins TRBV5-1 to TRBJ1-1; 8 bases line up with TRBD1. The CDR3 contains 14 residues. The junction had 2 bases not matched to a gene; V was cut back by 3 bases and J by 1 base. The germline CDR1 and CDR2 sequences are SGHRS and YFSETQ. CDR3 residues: CASSSGQGNTEAFF. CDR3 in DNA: TGCGCCAGCAGCTCCGGACAGGGGAACACTGAAGCTTTCTTT.

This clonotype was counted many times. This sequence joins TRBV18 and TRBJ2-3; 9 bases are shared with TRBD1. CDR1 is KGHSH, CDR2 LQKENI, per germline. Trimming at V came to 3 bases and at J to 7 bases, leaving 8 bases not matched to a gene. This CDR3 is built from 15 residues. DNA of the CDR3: TGTGCCAGCTCACCCCCGGGACAGGGTGTGAATACGCAGTATTTT. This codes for CASSPPGQGVNTQYF.

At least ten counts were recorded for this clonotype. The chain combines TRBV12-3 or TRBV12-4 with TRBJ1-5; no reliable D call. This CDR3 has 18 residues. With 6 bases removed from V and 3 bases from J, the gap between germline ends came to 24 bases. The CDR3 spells CASSRTVGRSPINQPQHF. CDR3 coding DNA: TGTGCCAGCAGCCGGACGGTCGGCAGGAGCCCAATCAATCAGCCCCAGCATTTT.

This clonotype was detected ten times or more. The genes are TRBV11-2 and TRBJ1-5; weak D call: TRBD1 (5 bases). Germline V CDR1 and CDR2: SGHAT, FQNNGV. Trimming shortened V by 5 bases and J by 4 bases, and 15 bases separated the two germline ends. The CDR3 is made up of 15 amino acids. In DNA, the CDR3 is TGTGCCAGCAGCCGTACCGGGACTGAGAATCAGCCCCAGCATTTT. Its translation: CASSRTGTENQPQHF.

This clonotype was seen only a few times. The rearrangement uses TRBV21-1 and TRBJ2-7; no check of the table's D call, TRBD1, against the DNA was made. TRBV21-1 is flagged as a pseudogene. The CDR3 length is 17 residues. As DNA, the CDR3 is TGTGCCAGCGCCCCCGAACCGGGCCCCACCTCTTCCTACGAGCAGTACTTC. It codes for CASAPEPGPTSSYEQYF.